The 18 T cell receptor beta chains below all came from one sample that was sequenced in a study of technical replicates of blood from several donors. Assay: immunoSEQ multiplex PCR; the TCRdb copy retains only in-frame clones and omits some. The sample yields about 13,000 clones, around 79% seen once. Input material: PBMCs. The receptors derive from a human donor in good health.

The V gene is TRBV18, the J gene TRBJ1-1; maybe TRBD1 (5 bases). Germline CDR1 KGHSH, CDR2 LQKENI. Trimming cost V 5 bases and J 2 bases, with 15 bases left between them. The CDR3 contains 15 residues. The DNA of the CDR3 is TGTGCCAGCTCATCAGGCGACAGCCTCAACACTGAAGCTTTCTTT. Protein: CASSSGDSLNTEAFF.

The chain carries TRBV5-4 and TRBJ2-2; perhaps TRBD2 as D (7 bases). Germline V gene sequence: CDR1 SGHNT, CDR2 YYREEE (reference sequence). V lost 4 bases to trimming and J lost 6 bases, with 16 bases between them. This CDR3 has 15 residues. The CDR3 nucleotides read TGTGCCAGCAGCAGGGAGGGCACAGGGTCCGGGGAGCTGTTTTTT. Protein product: CASSREGTGSGELFF. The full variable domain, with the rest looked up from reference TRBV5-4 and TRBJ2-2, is ETGVTQSPTHLIKTRGQQVTLRCSSQSGHNTVSWYQQALGQGPQFIFQYYREEENGRGNFPPRFSGLQFPNYSSELNVNALELDDSALYLCASSREGTGSGELFFGEGSRLTVL.

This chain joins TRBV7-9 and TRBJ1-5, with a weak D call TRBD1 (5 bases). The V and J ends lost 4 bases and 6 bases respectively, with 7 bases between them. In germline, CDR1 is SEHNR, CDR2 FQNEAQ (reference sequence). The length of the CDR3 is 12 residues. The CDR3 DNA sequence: TGTGCCAGCAGCTCTCAGGGTCAGCCCCAGCATTTT. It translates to CASSSQGQPQHF. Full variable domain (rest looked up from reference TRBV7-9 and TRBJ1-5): DTGVSQNPRHKITKRGQNVTFRCDPISEHNRLYWYRQTLGQGPEFLTYFQNEAQLEKSRLLSDRFSAERPKGSFSTLEIQRTEQGDSAMYLCASSSQGQPQHFGDGTRLSIL.

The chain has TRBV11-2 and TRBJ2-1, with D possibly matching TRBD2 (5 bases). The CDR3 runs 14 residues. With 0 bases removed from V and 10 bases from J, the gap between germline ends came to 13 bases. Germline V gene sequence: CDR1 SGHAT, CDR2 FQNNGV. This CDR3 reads CASSLDPATREQFF. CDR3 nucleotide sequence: TGTGCCAGCAGCTTAGATCCGGCTACTAGAGAGCAGTTCTTC.

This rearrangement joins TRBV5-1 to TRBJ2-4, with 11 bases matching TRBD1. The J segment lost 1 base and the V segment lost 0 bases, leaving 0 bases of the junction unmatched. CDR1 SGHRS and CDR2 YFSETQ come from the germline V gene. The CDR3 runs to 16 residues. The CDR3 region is CASSLGDRGAKNIQYF. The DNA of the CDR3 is TGCGCCAGCAGCTTGGGGGACAGGGGGGCCAAAAACATTCAGTACTTC. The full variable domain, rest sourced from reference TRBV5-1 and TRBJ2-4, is KAGVTQTPRYLIKTRGQQVTLSCSPISGHRSVSWYQQTPGQGLQFLFEYFSETQRNKGNFPGRFSGRQFSNSRSEMNVSTLELGDSALYLCASSLGDRGAKNIQYFGAGTRLSVL.

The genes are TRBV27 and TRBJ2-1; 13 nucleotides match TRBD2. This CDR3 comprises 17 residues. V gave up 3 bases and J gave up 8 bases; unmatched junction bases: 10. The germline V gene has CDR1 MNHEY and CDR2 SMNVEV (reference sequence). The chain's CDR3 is CASSLRPGTSGTYEQFF. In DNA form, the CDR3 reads TGTGCCAGCAGTTTGAGGCCCGGGACTAGCGGGACCTATGAGCAGTTCTTC.

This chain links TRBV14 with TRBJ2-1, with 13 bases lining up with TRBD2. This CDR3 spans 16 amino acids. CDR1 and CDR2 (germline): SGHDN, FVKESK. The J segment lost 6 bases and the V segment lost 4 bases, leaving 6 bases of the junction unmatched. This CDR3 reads CASSPILAGGSNEQFF. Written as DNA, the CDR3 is TGTGCCAGCAGCCCAATACTAGCGGGAGGGAGCAATGAGCAGTTCTTC. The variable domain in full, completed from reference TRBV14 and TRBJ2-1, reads EAGVTQFPSHSVIEKGQTVTLRCDPISGHDNLYWYRRVMGKEIKFLLHFVKESKQDESGMPNNRFLAERTGGTYSTLKVQPAELEDSGVYFCASSPILAGGSNEQFFGPGTRLTVL.

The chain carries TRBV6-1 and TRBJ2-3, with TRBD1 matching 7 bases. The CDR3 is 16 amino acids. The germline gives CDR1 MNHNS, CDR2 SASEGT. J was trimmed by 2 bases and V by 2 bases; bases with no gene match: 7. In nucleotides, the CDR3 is TGTGCCAGCAGTGAATTCTACGGGACAGACACAGATACGCAGTATTTT. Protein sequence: CASSEFYGTDTDTQYF.

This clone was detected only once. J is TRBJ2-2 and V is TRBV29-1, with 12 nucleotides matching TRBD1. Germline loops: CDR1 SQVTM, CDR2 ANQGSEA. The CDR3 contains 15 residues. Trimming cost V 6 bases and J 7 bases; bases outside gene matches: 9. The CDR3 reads CSVVPWDRGRGELFF. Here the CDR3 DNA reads TGCAGCGTCGTTCCTTGGGACAGGGGGCGCGGGGAGCTGTTTTTT.

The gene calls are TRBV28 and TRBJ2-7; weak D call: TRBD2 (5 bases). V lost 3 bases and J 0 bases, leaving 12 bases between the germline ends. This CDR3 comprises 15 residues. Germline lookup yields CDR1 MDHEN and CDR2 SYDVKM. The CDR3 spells CASSLALGLSYEQYF. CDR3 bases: TGTGCCAGCAGTTTGGCCCTCGGACTCTCCTACGAGCAGTACTTC.

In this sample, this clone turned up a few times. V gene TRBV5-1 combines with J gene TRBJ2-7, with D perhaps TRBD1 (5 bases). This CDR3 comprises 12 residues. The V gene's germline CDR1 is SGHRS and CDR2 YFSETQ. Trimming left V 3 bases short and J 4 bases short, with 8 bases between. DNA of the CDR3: TGCGCCAGCAGCTCGGACATGTACGAGCAGTACTTC. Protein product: CASSSDMYEQYF.

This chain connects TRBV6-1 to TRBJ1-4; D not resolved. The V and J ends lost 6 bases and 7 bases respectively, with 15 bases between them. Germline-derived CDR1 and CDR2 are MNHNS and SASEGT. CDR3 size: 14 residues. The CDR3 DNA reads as TGTGCCAGCAGGATGGGAGGCTCGGGTGAAAAACTGTTTTTT. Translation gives CASRMGGSGEKLFF.

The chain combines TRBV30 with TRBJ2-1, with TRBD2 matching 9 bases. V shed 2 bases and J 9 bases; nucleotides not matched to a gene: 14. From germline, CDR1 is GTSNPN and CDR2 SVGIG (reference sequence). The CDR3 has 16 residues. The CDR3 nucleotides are TGTGCCTGGAGTCTAAGGGGCGGGAGGGCCTTGGGTGAGCAGTTCTTC. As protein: CAWSLRGGRALGEQFF.

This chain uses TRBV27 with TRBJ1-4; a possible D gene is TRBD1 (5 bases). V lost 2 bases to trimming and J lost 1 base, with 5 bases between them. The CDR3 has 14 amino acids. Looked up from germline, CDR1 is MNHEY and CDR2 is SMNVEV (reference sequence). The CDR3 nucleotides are TGTGCCAGCAGTTTACAGGGAACTAATGAAAAACTGTTTTTT. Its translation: CASSLQGTNEKLFF.

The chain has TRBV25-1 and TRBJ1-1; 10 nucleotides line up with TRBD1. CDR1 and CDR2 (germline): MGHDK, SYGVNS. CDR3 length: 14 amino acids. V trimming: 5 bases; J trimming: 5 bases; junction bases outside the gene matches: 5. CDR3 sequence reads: CASSLTGGRTEAFF. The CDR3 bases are TGTGCCAGCAGTCTGACAGGGGGCAGGACTGAAGCTTTCTTT.

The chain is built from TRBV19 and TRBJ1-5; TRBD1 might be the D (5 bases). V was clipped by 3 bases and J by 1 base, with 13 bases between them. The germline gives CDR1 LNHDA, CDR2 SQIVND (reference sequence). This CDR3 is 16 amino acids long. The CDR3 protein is CASSIGAPDSNQPQHF. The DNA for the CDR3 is TGTGCCAGTAGTATTGGGGCCCCCGACAGCAATCAGCCCCAGCATTTT.

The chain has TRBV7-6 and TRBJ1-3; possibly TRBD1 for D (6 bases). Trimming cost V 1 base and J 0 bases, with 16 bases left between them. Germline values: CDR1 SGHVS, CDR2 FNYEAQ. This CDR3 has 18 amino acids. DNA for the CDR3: TGTGCCAGCAGCTTAGAACCGGCAGGGGCAGGCTCTGGAAACACCATATATTTT. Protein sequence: CASSLEPAGAGSGNTIYF.

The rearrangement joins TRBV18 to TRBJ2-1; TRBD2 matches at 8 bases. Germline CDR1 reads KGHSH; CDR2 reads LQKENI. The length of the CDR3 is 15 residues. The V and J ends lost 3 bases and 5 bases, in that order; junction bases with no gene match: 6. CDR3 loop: CASSPRGGTHNEQFF. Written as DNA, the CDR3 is TGTGCCAGCTCACCCCGCGGGGGGACTCACAATGAGCAGTTCTTC.